A single T cell receptor beta chain is shown here with its context. Germline loops: CDR1 MNHEY, CDR2 SMNVEV (reference sequence). The CDR3 is 16 residues long. Trimming took 4 bases from V and 5 from J; bases not matched to a gene: 9. This sample is part of a study of blood T cell repertoires in COVID-19. Study-level background: COVID-19 samples collected from the United States, Italy and Spain covered acute and convalescent phases.

Libraries were prepared by immunoSEQ multiplex PCR; TCRdb keeps only in-frame clonotypes and omits some of them. This table holds 70,000 to 95,000 clones, approximately 85% found once. The chain uses TRBV27 and TRBJ1-2, with 11 nucleotides matching TRBD1. The material sequenced was peripheral blood. The sequence was obtained from a man in his 70s with acute or convalescent COVID-19. The CDR3 spells CASSSHGQGARYGYTF. Here the CDR3 DNA reads TGTGCCAGCAGTTCTCACGGACAGGGGGCGCGTTATGGCTACACCTTC.